The rows below give T cell receptor beta chains drawn from one sample of a study of Graves' ophthalmopathy and Graves' hyperthyroidism. TCRdb recomputed calls from the multiplex PCR reads with MiXCR, one row per CDR3 protein. Of just over 600,000 distinct CDR3 sequences in the sample, approximately 22% were seen once. What was sequenced was peripheral blood. The receptors were sampled from a woman aged 18-30 years with stable Graves' hyperthyroidism. Some clones in this sample may be carry-over from other donors' samples. Both conserved end residues are part of each CDR3. A D gene is named only where the DNA matches it firmly. The size field is filled for only some rows; it gives once, few, many or a size class.

TRBJ1-2 . TRBV27 many CASSILGGTDGYTF TGTGCCAGCAGTATCCTTGGGGGGACCGACGGCTACACCTTC
TRBJ2-2 . TRBV20-1 few CSARDLRGEGVGELFF TGCAGTGCTAGAGATTTACGCGGGGAAGGAGTCGGGGAGCTGTTTTTT
TRBJ1-5 . TRBV28 . CASSLWRLLLENSNQPQHF TGTGCCAGCAGTTTATGGAGGTTATTACTTGAGAATAGCAATCAGCCCCAGCATTTT
TRBJ2-6 . TRBV27 many CASSFLSRGANVLTF TGTGCCAGCAGTTTCCTATCCCGTGGGGCCAACGTCCTGACTTTC
TRBJ1-1 . TRBV10-2 many CASRHSAHTEAFF TGCGCCAGCAGACATTCGGCGCACACTGAAGCTTTCTTT
TRBJ2-7 . TRBV20-1 few CSALQGSFYEQYF TGCAGTGCTTTGCAGGGATCTTTCTACGAGCAGTACTTC
TRBJ1-1 . TRBV6-5 . CASSYSRALNTEAFF TGTGCCAGCAGTTACTCCCGGGCCCTGAACACTGAAGCTTTCTTT
TRBJ1-2 TRBD1 TRBV12-3/TRBV12-4 . CASSFGTGANYGYTF TGTGCCAGCAGTTTTGGGACAGGTGCTAACTATGGCTACACCTTC
TRBJ1-2 TRBD1 TRBV6-1 few CASSETTGAYNYGYTF TGTGCCAGCAGTGAAACCACAGGGGCCTATAACTATGGCTACACCTTC
TRBJ1-5 TRBD1 TRBV24-1 many CATSAGGGGQPQHF TGTGCCACCAGCGCAGGGGGAGGGGGTCAGCCCCAGCATTTT
TRBJ1-2 . TRBV12-3/TRBV12-4 . CASTQIGNYGYTF TGTGCCAGCACCCAGATAGGGAACTATGGTTACACCTTC
TRBJ1-1 . TRBV29-1 many CSVAPSKGAFF TGCAGCGTTGCCCCCTCAAAGGGGGCTTTCTTT
TRBJ2-6 . TRBV7-6 . CASSPYSDTNSGANVLTF TGTGCCAGCAGCCCGTATTCGGACACCAACTCTGGGGCCAACGTCCTGACTTTC
TRBJ1-2 . TRBV20-1 once CSAISNYGYTF TGCAGTGCTATCTCTAACTATGGCTACACCTTC
TRBJ1-2 . TRBV4-1 few CASSQVGFNYGHTF TGCGCCAGCAGCCAAGTGGGGTTTAACTATGGCCACACCTTC
TRBJ2-7 . TRBV10-3 . CAISPDRTYEQYF TGTGCCATCAGTCCCGACCGAACCTACGAGCAGTACTTC
TRBJ1-2 . TRBV10-3 many CAISPQGSSGYTF TGTGCCATCAGTCCACAGGGAAGTAGTGGCTACACCTTC
TRBJ2-5 TRBD2 TRBV28 many CASSWDLTSRETQYF TGTGCCAGCAGCTGGGACTTGACTAGCCGGGAGACCCAGTACTTC
TRBJ1-1 . TRBV4-1 many CASSQPYRGPRHTEAFF TGCGCCAGCAGCCAACCATACCGGGGCCCCCGCCACACTGAAGCTTTCTTT
TRBJ2-5 TRBD2 TRBV29-1 . CSVEESSAGRGETQYF TGCAGCGTTGAAGAGTCTTCTGCAGGGAGGGGAGAGACCCAGTACTTC
TRBJ1-2 . TRBV6-1 many CASSEAPTFGYGYTF TGTGCCAGCAGTGAAGCGCCAACCTTTGGCTATGGCTACACCTTC
TRBJ2-4 . TRBV29-1 many CSVGPRENIQYF TGCAGCGTTGGGCCACGGGAAAACATTCAGTACTTC